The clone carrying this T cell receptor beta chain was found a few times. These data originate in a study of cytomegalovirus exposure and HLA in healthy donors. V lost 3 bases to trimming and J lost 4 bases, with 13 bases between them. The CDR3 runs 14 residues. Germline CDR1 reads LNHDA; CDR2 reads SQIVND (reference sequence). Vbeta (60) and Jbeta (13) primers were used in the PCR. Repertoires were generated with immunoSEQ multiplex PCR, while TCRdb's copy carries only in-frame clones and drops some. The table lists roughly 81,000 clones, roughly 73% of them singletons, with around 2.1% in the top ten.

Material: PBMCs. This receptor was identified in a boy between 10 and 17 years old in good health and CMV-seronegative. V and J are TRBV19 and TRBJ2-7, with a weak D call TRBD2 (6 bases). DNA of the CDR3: TGTGCCAGTAGTATTGGTCCGGGAGCGTACGAGCAGTACTTC. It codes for CASSIGPGAYEQYF.